The source of this T cell receptor (beta chain) is a study of blood T cell repertoires in COVID-19. Clones were read by immunoSEQ multiplex PCR, and TCRdb kept only the in-frame ones, dropping some. The sample yields more than 110,000 clones, roughly 86% seen once. This CDR3 has 15 residues. Germline V lookup: CDR1 MNHNS, CDR2 SASEGT. Deletions cut 2 bases from V and 6 bases from J, with 15 bases between. The sample consisted of peripheral blood. The sequence was obtained from a human donor in a cohort sampled during active COVID-19. The J gene is TRBJ2-3, the V gene TRBV6-1; tentative D call: TRBD2 (7 bases). CDR3 in amino acids: CASSELGGARDTQYF. The CDR3 DNA sequence: TGTGCCAGCAGTGAACTGGGGGGGGCGCGGGATACGCAGTATTTT.